Shown below are 19 T cell receptor beta chains from a single sample sequenced in a study of cytomegalovirus exposure and HLA in healthy donors. This PCR relied on a set of 60 Vbeta primers and 13 Jbeta primers. Sequencing was performed with immunoSEQ multiplex PCR; in TCRdb, only in-frame clones are kept and a portion is missing. The repertoire has approximately 54,000 clones, less than 85% of them found once; the top ten carry 3% to 3.5%. The sample comprised PBMCs. The source of these receptors is a young woman in good health and CMV-seronegative.

The gene calls are TRBV27 and TRBJ1-1, with D unresolved. The CDR3 runs 12 residues. Germline values: CDR1 MNHEY, CDR2 SMNVEV (reference sequence). The V and J ends lost 4 bases and 1 base respectively, with 4 bases between them. CDR3 sequence (DNA): TGTGCCAGCAGTTCAGGGAACACTGAAGCTTTCTTT. It specifies CASSSGNTEAFF.

The chain links TRBV2 to TRBJ1-5; no definite D call. The CDR3 runs 13 residues. Trimming took 7 bases from V and 4 from J, leaving 11 bases between them. The germline gives CDR1 SNHLY, CDR2 FYNNEI. CDR3: CASNLGGNQPQHF. The DNA of the CDR3 is TGTGCCAGCAACCTGGGAGGGAATCAGCCCCAGCATTTT.

This chain uses TRBV5-4 with TRBJ2-1, with 9 bases fitting TRBD2. The CDR3 is made up of 15 amino acids. Unmatched junction bases numbered 2, after V lost 0 bases and J lost 4 bases. CDR1 is SGHNT and CDR2 is YYREEE in the germline V gene (reference sequence). CDR3 in amino acids: CASSLDSGSYNEQFF. In DNA form, the CDR3 reads TGTGCCAGCAGCTTGGATAGCGGGAGTTACAATGAGCAGTTCTTC.

The gene calls are TRBV7-8 and TRBJ2-7; D perhaps matches TRBD2 (6 bases). Trimming stripped 8 bases from V and 6 bases from J, with 23 bases between. Germline CDR1 and CDR2: SGHVS and FQNEAQ. CDR3 length equals 15 residues. CDR3 DNA: TGTGCCAGCTCTAAAAACCGGGGCCAAGCGGGCGAGCAGTACTTC. It codes for CASSKNRGQAGEQYF.

The count of this clone is one. The chain combines TRBV6-4 with TRBJ1-5, with no clear D. The CDR3 spans 15 residues. V was trimmed by 0 bases and J by 3 bases, leaving 9 bases between them. Germline values: CDR1 MRHNA, CDR2 SNTAGT. CDR3 in amino acids: CASSDSGGPNQPQHF. The CDR3 DNA is TGTGCCAGCAGTGACTCGGGCGGGCCCAATCAGCCCCAGCATTTT.

The V call is TRBV5-4, the J call TRBJ2-1, with TRBD2 matching over 10 bases. CDR1 and CDR2 (germline): SGHNT, YYREEE (reference sequence). The CDR3 is 14 amino acids. V lost 1 base to trimming and J lost 9 bases; unmatched junction nucleotides: 4. CDR3 coding DNA: TGTGCCAGCAGCTTGATGACTAGCGGGTCTGAGCAGTTCTTC. It codes for CASSLMTSGSEQFF. Supplemented by reference TRBV5-4 and TRBJ2-1, the full variable domain reads ETGVTQSPTHLIKTRGQQVTLRCSSQSGHNTVSWYQQALGQGPQFIFQYYREEENGRGNFPPRFSGLQFPNYSSELNVNALELDDSALYLCASSLMTSGSEQFFGPGTRLTVL.

This clone was observed a single time. The chain carries TRBV7-3 and TRBJ2-4; the match to TRBD2 covers 7 bases. The CDR3 consists of 19 residues. The germline V gene has CDR1 SGHTA and CDR2 FQGTGA. V gave up 4 bases and J gave up 2 bases; unmatched junction bases: 17. The CDR3, as DNA: TGTGCCAGCAGCTCCTGGGCAGCGGGACCCACAGGAACCAAAAACATTCAGTACTTC. Protein product: CASSSWAAGPTGTKNIQYF.

The chain has TRBV28 and TRBJ2-7, with a tentative D call TRBD2 (5 bases). Germline CDR1 MDHEN, CDR2 SYDVKM. The CDR3 consists of 15 residues. V was trimmed by 6 bases and J by 4 bases, leaving 19 bases between them. CDR3 sequence: CASSPSGMRVYEQYF. The CDR3 DNA reads TGTGCCAGCAGCCCTTCCGGCATGAGGGTGTACGAGCAGTACTTC.

This chain joins TRBV27 and TRBJ1-1, with D uncertain. The CDR3 is made up of 12 amino acids. The germline CDR1 and CDR2 sequences are MNHEY and SMNVEV (reference sequence). The V gene lost 5 bases and the J gene lost 4 bases, with 8 bases spanning the gap. This CDR3 reads CASSRVGTEAFF. The CDR3 DNA sequence: TGTGCCAGCAGTCGGGTGGGCACTGAAGCTTTCTTT.

The chain couples TRBV27 to TRBJ1-5; TRBD1 is a possible D gene (5 bases). V was clipped by 6 bases and J by 5 bases, with 11 bases between them. Germline values: CDR1 MNHEY, CDR2 SMNVEV (reference sequence). The CDR3 runs 13 residues. CDR3 sequence reads: CASRRTGDQPQHF. CDR3 in DNA: TGTGCCAGCAGGCGCACAGGTGATCAGCCCCAGCATTTT.

V usage is TRBV30 and J usage is TRBJ1-2; TRBD1 agrees at 11 bases. The CDR3 has 15 amino acids. V dropped 7 bases and J dropped 2; count of bases not matched to a gene: 9. The germline V gene has CDR1 GTSNPN and CDR2 SVGIG (reference sequence). The CDR3 coding sequence is TGTGCCTTCCAAGGACAGGGGGCGTACAACTATGGCTACACCTTC. As protein: CAFQGQGAYNYGYTF.

The rearrangement joins TRBV11-2 to TRBJ2-3; TRBD2 might be the D (6 bases). The CDR3 sequence is 17 residues long. The ends were cut back, 2 bases at V and 0 bases at J, with 15 bases in the middle. Per the germline V gene, CDR1 is SGHAT and CDR2 is FQNNGV. The CDR3 loop reads CASSLLGGISSTDTQYF. CDR3 nucleotides: TGTGCCAGCAGCTTATTAGGAGGGATCTCAAGCACAGATACGCAGTATTTT.

The chain carries TRBV7-9 and TRBJ2-2, with 9 bases identical to TRBD2. This CDR3 is built from 17 residues. The germline gives CDR1 SEHNR, CDR2 FQNEAQ (reference sequence). With 3 bases clipped from V and 0 bases from J, the junction kept 5 bases outside the gene matches. CDR3 in amino acids: CASSFPAGGPNTGELFF. Written as DNA, the CDR3 is TGTGCCAGCAGCTTCCCCGCGGGAGGGCCGAACACCGGGGAGCTGTTTTTT. The full variable domain, completed using reference TRBV7-9 and TRBJ2-2, is DTGVSQNPRHKITKRGQNVTFRCDPISEHNRLYWYRQTLGQGPEFLTYFQNEAQLEKSRLLSDRFSAERPKGSFSTLEIQRTEQGDSAMYLCASSFPAGGPNTGELFFGEGSRLTVL.

V and J are TRBV28 and TRBJ2-2, with TRBD2 matching 7 bases. V lost 6 bases and J lost 1; bases outside the gene matches: 2. In germline, CDR1 is MDHEN, CDR2 SYDVKM. The CDR3 totals 14 residues. CDR3 loop: CASRGGMNTGELFF. CDR3 sequence (DNA): TGTGCCAGCAGGGGGGGGATGAACACCGGGGAGCTGTTTTTT. Together with reference TRBV28 and TRBJ2-2, the CDR3 gives the full variable domain: DVKVTQSSRYLVKRTGEKVFLECVQDMDHENMFWYRQDPGLGLRLIYFSYDVKMKEKGDIPEGYSVSREKKERFSLILESASTNQTSMYLCASRGGMNTGELFFGEGSRLTVL.

The CDR3 nucleotides read TGTGCCAGCAGTTATAGCGGGAGGGCCACCGGGGAGCTGTTTTTT. This sequence encodes CASSYSGRATGELFF. The chain couples TRBV6-5 to TRBJ2-2, with 11 bases fitting TRBD2. The CDR3 runs 15 residues. J lost 4 bases, V lost 3 bases, and 1 base had no gene match. Looked up from germline, CDR1 is MNHEY and CDR2 is SVGAGI.

This CDR3 reads CASSGVSGEQFF. DNA of the CDR3: TGCGCCAGCAGTGGGGTATCGGGTGAGCAGTTCTTC. This chain connects TRBV10-1 to TRBJ2-1, with unresolved D. The V and J ends lost 4 bases and 9 bases respectively, with 10 bases between them. This CDR3 has 12 amino acids. The germline gives CDR1 WNHNN, CDR2 SYGVQD (reference sequence).

The CDR3, as DNA: TGTGCCAGCACCCTCGGACAGGCAAATGAGCAGTTCTTC. Its translation: CASTLGQANEQFF. J is TRBJ2-1 and V is TRBV27, with 7 bases lining up with TRBD1. This CDR3 contains 13 residues. The V gene end was trimmed by 7 bases and the J gene end by 7 bases; junction bases not matched to a gene: 7. Germline loops: CDR1 MNHEY, CDR2 SMNVEV (reference sequence).

The chain combines TRBV27 with TRBJ2-7; TRBD1 might be the D (6 bases). This CDR3 has 14 residues. Germline CDR1 is MNHEY and CDR2 is SMNVEV (reference sequence). Trimming stripped 3 bases from V and 1 base from J, with 10 bases between. CDR3 in DNA: TGTGCCAGCAGTTTGAACAGGGCTTCCTACGAGCAGTACTTC. Protein sequence: CASSLNRASYEQYF.

This clone showed up just once. The chain carries TRBV11-2 and TRBJ2-5; TRBD2 agrees at 9 bases. The CDR3 has 15 amino acids. V gave up 3 bases and J gave up 2 bases; unmatched junction bases: 4. Per germline, CDR1 SGHAT and CDR2 FQNNGV. The CDR3 DNA is TGTGCCAGCAGCTTGTGGACTAGCGTTCAAGAGACCCAGTACTTC. It is translated as CASSLWTSVQETQYF.